Here is one TCR beta chain with its context. It was with 60 Vbeta and 13 Jbeta primers that the PCR ran. The method was immunoSEQ multiplex PCR; TCRdb's version includes in-frame clones alone and lacks a portion of them. The table records about 160,000 clones, roughly 78% of them present only once. The data derive from a study of cytomegalovirus exposure and HLA in healthy donors. There are 15 residues in the CDR3. V shed 4 bases and J 10 bases; nucleotides not matched to a gene: 10. Germline-derived CDR1 and CDR2 are SGHAT and FQNNGV. The material sequenced was PBMCs. The origin of this receptor is a man between 40 and 49 years old in good health and CMV-seropositive. The chain couples TRBV11-2 to TRBJ1-6, with 7 bases fitting TRBD1. CDR3 DNA sequence: TGTGCCAGCAGCTCTTACAGGGGCCAGGGATCACCCCTCCACTTT. Its translation: CASSSYRGQGSPLHF. The entire variable domain, with the rest obtained from reference TRBV11-2 and TRBJ1-6, is as follows: EAGVAQSPRYKIIEKRQSVAFWCNPISGHATLYWYQQILGQGPKLLIQFQNNGVVDDSQLPKDRFSAERLKGVDSTLKIQPAKLEDSAVYLCASSSYRGQGSPLHFGNGTRLTVT.